The 7 T cell receptor beta chains below all came from one sample that was sequenced in a study of cytomegalovirus exposure and HLA in healthy donors. Libraries were prepared by immunoSEQ multiplex PCR; TCRdb keeps only in-frame clonotypes and omits some of them. The table lists roughly 80,000 clones, roughly 95% of them singletons, with approximately 3.6% in the top ten. The sample consisted of PBMCs. All receptors come from a woman under 30 in good health and CMV-seropositive.

V is TRBV28 and J is TRBJ2-1, with 15 bases lining up with TRBD2. In germline, CDR1 is MDHEN, CDR2 SYDVKM. The ends lost 3 bases at V and 0 bases at J; junction bases unmatched: 9. The CDR3 runs to 20 residues. The CDR3 sequence: CASSFTWGLAGGLSYNEQFF. CDR3 nucleotides: TGTGCCAGCAGTTTTACGTGGGGACTAGCGGGGGGCCTCTCCTACAATGAGCAGTTCTTC.

This clone was seen a handful of times. The chain is built from TRBV5-1 and TRBJ1-4; the D gene is possibly TRBD1 (6 bases). Germline CDR1 and CDR2: SGHRS and YFSETQ. Trimming took 0 bases from V and 5 from J, leaving 11 bases between them. The CDR3 has 15 residues. The DNA for the CDR3 is TGCGCCAGCAGCTTGGTAGGGGGAATCAATGAAAAACTGTTTTTT. Translating it yields CASSLVGGINEKLFF.

This sequence joins TRBV28 and TRBJ2-5, with 9 bases lining up with TRBD1. J was trimmed by 4 bases and V by 6 bases; bases with no gene match: 12. Germline loops: CDR1 MDHEN, CDR2 SYDVKM. This CDR3 spans 16 amino acids. CDR3 in amino acids: CASSLSFTGGPETQYF. In DNA form, the CDR3 reads TGTGCCAGCAGCCTATCATTCACAGGGGGCCCAGAGACCCAGTACTTC.

The V gene is TRBV7-2, the J gene TRBJ2-7, with 9 nucleotides matching TRBD1. With V trimmed by 6 bases and J by 3 bases, 18 bases remained unmatched. Germline CDR1 and CDR2: SGHTA and FQGNSA. The CDR3 is made up of 18 amino acids. CDR3 sequence reads: CASRRPLGEDRGVYEQYF. The CDR3 coding sequence is TGTGCCAGCAGACGACCCCTCGGGGAGGACAGGGGAGTCTACGAGCAGTACTTC.

There are a few counts of this clone. The CDR3 protein is CASSPLAGGPHEQFF. The CDR3 DNA reads as TGTGCCAGCAGTCCCCTAGCGGGAGGGCCCCATGAGCAGTTCTTC. This rearrangement joins TRBV6-4 to TRBJ2-1; TRBD2 matches at 12 bases. CDR1 MRHNA and CDR2 SNTAGT come from the germline V gene. CDR3 length equals 15 residues. The V segment lost 5 bases and the J segment 8 bases; nucleotides outside the gene matches: 7.

The rearrangement links TRBV30 to TRBJ1-1; 7 bases agree with TRBD1. The germline V gene has CDR1 GTSNPN and CDR2 SVGIG (reference sequence). Trimming removed 0 bases from V and 4 bases from J; junction bases left unmatched: 14. There are 17 residues in the CDR3. Here the CDR3 reads CAWSVPIEDRVLTEAFF. In DNA form, the CDR3 reads TGTGCCTGGAGTGTACCAATCGAAGACAGGGTCCTCACTGAAGCTTTCTTT.

This rearrangement joins TRBV28 to TRBJ2-1; D is possibly TRBD1 (6 bases). Germline loops: CDR1 MDHEN, CDR2 SYDVKM. The CDR3 sequence is 17 residues long. Deletions cut 7 bases from V and 5 bases from J, with 24 bases between. CDR3 residues: CASTVTDRGRGDNEQFF. CDR3 nucleotides: TGTGCCAGCACCGTTACCGACCGGGGCAGGGGAGACAATGAGCAGTTCTTC.